Sequencing of this TCR beta chain was carried out in a study of T cells in Graves' hyperthyroidism and ophthalmopathy. Overall study results and limits: Stable hyperthyroidism was told apart from ophthalmopathy by a model built on 13 V-J features. Most thyroid clonotypes with frequency above 0.001 were detected in blood.

Isolation of PBMCs was performed on about 10 ml fresh peripheral blood. This clonotype was picked up many times. Its antigen is undetermined. The source material, RNA transcripts, was used to amplify TCR beta CDR3 regions. HTBI primers were employed in a first-round RT-PCR of the TCR CDR3. Each CDR3 protein gets one entry after TCRdb re-called the multiplex PCR reads with MiXCR. The table records over 350,000 distinct CDR3 sequences, about 14% of them present only once. Germline V lookup: CDR1 DFQATT, CDR2 SNEGSKA (reference sequence). This CDR3 region has 11 residues. V lost 7 bases to trimming and J lost 8 bases, with 14 bases between them.

The sequenced sample was blood. The receptor comes from a man aged 50 to 60 with Graves' ophthalmopathy. The J gene is TRBJ1-2, the V gene TRBV20-1; D remains unclear. DNA of the CDR3: TGCAGTGGACGCCGGACGTTGGGCTACACCTTC. Translating gives CSGRRTLGYTF.